Listed below are T cell receptor beta chains from one sample, sequenced in a study of blood T cell repertoires in COVID-19. Generated by immunoSEQ multiplex PCR, the TCRdb table keeps only in-frame clones and is missing some. The sample has roughly 280,000 clones, around 89% seen once. Material: PBMCs or T cells enriched from blood (not recorded which). Receptors originate from a young woman who had recovered from COVID-19. Each CDR3 is given with its conserved first and last residue. The D gene is left open where the match is weak. A row's size may be missing; if present it is once, few, many or a size class.

cdr3_aa: CASRGAGGYGYTF
cdr3_nt: TGTGCCAGCAGGGGGGCTGGGGGATATGGCTACACCTTC
j_call: TRBJ1-2
d_call: .
clone_size: .
v_call: TRBV28

cdr3_aa: CASSHRTANYYGYTF
cdr3_nt: TGTGCCAGTAGCCACAGGACAGCGAACTACTATGGCTACACCTTC
j_call: TRBJ1-2
d_call: .
clone_size: .
v_call: TRBV19

cdr3_aa: CASGADSSYEQYF
cdr3_nt: TGTGCCAGCGGTGCTGACAGCTCCTACGAGCAGTACTTC
j_call: TRBJ2-7
d_call: .
clone_size: .
v_call: TRBV2

cdr3_aa: CASSTRTGVYNEQFF
cdr3_nt: TGTGCCAGCAGCACCAGGACAGGCGTCTACAATGAGCAGTTCTTC
j_call: TRBJ2-1
d_call: TRBD1
clone_size: .
v_call: TRBV7-2

cdr3_aa: CASSQDHQIPHF
cdr3_nt: TGCGCCAGCAGCCAAGACCACCAGATCCCCCACTTC
j_call: TRBJ2-5
d_call: .
clone_size: .
v_call: TRBV4-1

cdr3_aa: CASSYEGRNGYTF
cdr3_nt: TGTGCCAGCAGTTACGAGGGAAGAAATGGCTACACCTTC
j_call: TRBJ1-2
d_call: .
clone_size: .
v_call: TRBV6-5

cdr3_aa: CASRDRDSNPDTQYF
cdr3_nt: TGTGCCAGCAGGGATCGGGACTCCAATCCGGATACGCAGTATTTT
j_call: TRBJ2-3
d_call: .
clone_size: .
v_call: TRBV11-2

cdr3_aa: CASSAGQKAFF
cdr3_nt: TGTGCCAGCAGCGCGGGACAGAAAGCTTTCTTT
j_call: TRBJ1-1
d_call: TRBD1
clone_size: once
v_call: TRBV6-2/TRBV6-3

cdr3_aa: CASSLSRSSYEQYF
cdr3_nt: TGTGCCAGCAGCCTAAGCCGGAGCTCCTACGAGCAGTACTTC
j_call: TRBJ2-7
d_call: .
clone_size: .
v_call: TRBV3-1/TRBV3-2

cdr3_aa: CASTGGNEKLFF
cdr3_nt: TGTGCCAGCACCGGGGGGAATGAAAAACTGTTTTTT
j_call: TRBJ1-4
d_call: .
clone_size: .
v_call: TRBV11-2

cdr3_aa: CASPGQNYGYTF
cdr3_nt: TGTGCCTCCCCGGGACAGAACTATGGCTACACCTTC
j_call: TRBJ1-2
d_call: TRBD1
clone_size: .
v_call: TRBV6-5

cdr3_aa: CASSPRTGGEENTEAFF
cdr3_nt: TGTGCCAGCTCACCGAGGACAGGGGGCGAAGAGAACACTGAAGCTTTCTTT
j_call: TRBJ1-1
d_call: TRBD1
clone_size: .
v_call: TRBV18

cdr3_aa: CASSLRWGQGPSSGGEQFF
cdr3_nt: TGTGCCAGCAGCTTACGGTGGGGACAGGGGCCATCGTCGGGAGGTGAGCAGTTCTTC
j_call: TRBJ2-1
d_call: TRBD1
clone_size: .
v_call: TRBV11-2

cdr3_aa: CASSLSPGLSYGYTF
cdr3_nt: TGTGCCAGCAGCCTTTCCCCAGGGTTGAGCTATGGCTACACCTTC
j_call: TRBJ1-2
d_call: .
clone_size: .
v_call: TRBV7-9

cdr3_aa: CASWDKNTEAFF
cdr3_nt: TGTGCCAGTTGGGACAAGAACACTGAAGCTTTCTTT
j_call: TRBJ1-1
d_call: .
clone_size: once
v_call: TRBV7-9

cdr3_aa: CATSSDREISPLHF
cdr3_nt: TGTGCCACCAGCAGCGACAGGGAAATCTCACCCCTCCACTTT
j_call: TRBJ1-6
d_call: TRBD1
clone_size: many
v_call: TRBV15

cdr3_aa: CASGGTVYGYTF
cdr3_nt: TGTGCCAGCGGAGGGACAGTCTATGGCTACACCTTC
j_call: TRBJ1-2
d_call: TRBD1
clone_size: .
v_call: TRBV27

cdr3_aa: CASSPQGVYQETQYF
cdr3_nt: TGTGCTAGCAGCCCTCAGGGGGTGTACCAAGAGACCCAGTACTTC
j_call: TRBJ2-5
d_call: TRBD1
clone_size: .
v_call: TRBV7-7

cdr3_aa: CAWSLLGGDQPQHF
cdr3_nt: TGTGCCTGGAGCCTACTAGGGGGGGATCAGCCCCAGCATTTT
j_call: TRBJ1-5
d_call: .
clone_size: .
v_call: TRBV30

cdr3_aa: CASSSPAASSGNTIYF
cdr3_nt: TGTGCCAGCAGTTCCCCCGCAGCTAGCTCTGGAAACACCATATATTTT
j_call: TRBJ1-3
d_call: .
clone_size: .
v_call: TRBV6-5

cdr3_aa: CASSLLAGGRETQYF
cdr3_nt: TGTGCCAGCAGCTTACTAGCGGGGGGGCGTGAGACCCAGTACTTC
j_call: TRBJ2-5
d_call: TRBD2
clone_size: few
v_call: TRBV13

cdr3_aa: CASSLYRVNVDTQYF
cdr3_nt: TGTGCCAGCAGTTTATACAGGGTCAACGTCGATACGCAGTATTTT
j_call: TRBJ2-3
d_call: .
clone_size: .
v_call: TRBV27

cdr3_aa: CASSIDPRNYGYTF
cdr3_nt: TGTGCCAGTAGTATAGATCCACGGAACTATGGCTACACCTTC
j_call: TRBJ1-2
d_call: .
clone_size: .
v_call: TRBV19

cdr3_aa: CASNWASSVRGNQPQHF
cdr3_nt: TGTGCCAGCAACTGGGCGTCGTCGGTCCGGGGTAATCAGCCCCAGCATTTT
j_call: TRBJ1-5
d_call: .
clone_size: .
v_call: TRBV5-5

cdr3_aa: CASSLDEGRAFF
cdr3_nt: TGCGCCAGCAGCTTGGATGAGGGTAGGGCTTTCTTT
j_call: TRBJ1-1
d_call: .
clone_size: .
v_call: TRBV5-1

cdr3_aa: CASRNGGDEKLFF
cdr3_nt: TGTGCCAGCAGGAACGGGGGGGACGAAAAACTGTTTTTT
j_call: TRBJ1-4
d_call: .
clone_size: .
v_call: TRBV7-9

cdr3_aa: CASSFLAGGPFNEQFF
cdr3_nt: TGCGCCAGCAGCTTTCTGGCGGGGGGGCCTTTCAATGAGCAGTTCTTC
j_call: TRBJ2-1
d_call: TRBD2
clone_size: .
v_call: TRBV5-1

cdr3_aa: CASRPTGAGGYTF
cdr3_nt: TGTGCCAGCAGACCAACTGGGGCGGGGGGCTACACCTTC
j_call: TRBJ1-2
d_call: .
clone_size: .
v_call: TRBV2

cdr3_aa: CASSIGVREPQHF
cdr3_nt: TGTGCCAGTAGTATCGGGGTAAGAGAGCCCCAGCATTTT
j_call: TRBJ1-5
d_call: .
clone_size: .
v_call: TRBV19

cdr3_aa: CATSPSGTGELFF
cdr3_nt: TGCGCCACTTCCCCCTCAGGCACCGGGGAGCTGTTTTTT
j_call: TRBJ2-2
d_call: .
clone_size: .
v_call: TRBV5-1

cdr3_aa: CASMWTGVNQPQHF
cdr3_nt: TGTGCCAGTATGTGGACAGGCGTAAATCAGCCCCAGCATTTT
j_call: TRBJ1-5
d_call: TRBD1
clone_size: .
v_call: TRBV19

cdr3_aa: CASSPGTNTGELFF
cdr3_nt: TGTGCCAGCAGCCCAGGGACTAACACCGGGGAGCTGTTTTTT
j_call: TRBJ2-2
d_call: .
clone_size: .
v_call: TRBV6-2/TRBV6-3

cdr3_aa: CASSPPPDTPSYEQYF
cdr3_nt: TGTGCCAGCTCACCACCTCCTGACACGCCCTCCTACGAGCAGTACTTC
j_call: TRBJ2-7
d_call: .
clone_size: .
v_call: TRBV18

cdr3_aa: CASSQGPYGYTF
cdr3_nt: TGTGCCAGCAGCCAAGGGCCCTATGGCTACACCTTC
j_call: TRBJ1-2
d_call: .
clone_size: .
v_call: TRBV4-2

cdr3_aa: CASLLAGTPYEQYF
cdr3_nt: TGTGCCAGCCTTCTAGCGGGAACTCCTTACGAGCAGTACTTC
j_call: TRBJ2-7
d_call: TRBD2
clone_size: .
v_call: TRBV28

cdr3_aa: CASAGLAGKGYNEQFF
cdr3_nt: TGCGCCAGCGCGGGACTAGCGGGGAAGGGCTACAATGAGCAGTTCTTC
j_call: TRBJ2-1
d_call: TRBD2
clone_size: once
v_call: TRBV5-1

cdr3_aa: CASSLPGQGYEQYF
cdr3_nt: TGTGCCAGCAGCCTACCGGGACAGGGCTACGAGCAGTACTTC
j_call: TRBJ2-7
d_call: TRBD1
clone_size: .
v_call: TRBV28

cdr3_aa: CASSAGAYEQYF
cdr3_nt: TGTGCCAGCAGTGCAGGGGCCTACGAGCAGTACTTC
j_call: TRBJ2-7
d_call: .
clone_size: .
v_call: TRBV6-6

cdr3_aa: CASSEFPTAVANYQPQHF
cdr3_nt: TGTGCCAGCAGTGAATTCCCCACCGCGGTGGCTAATTATCAGCCCCAGCATTTT
j_call: TRBJ1-5
d_call: .
clone_size: once
v_call: TRBV2

cdr3_aa: CASREAGHLGSQHF
cdr3_nt: TGTGCCTCCAGGGAGGCAGGCCATTTGGGGTCCCAGCATTTT
j_call: TRBJ1-5
d_call: .
clone_size: .
v_call: TRBV10-3

cdr3_aa: CSVGSRNEQYF
cdr3_nt: TGCAGCGTTGGTTCCAGGAACGAGCAGTACTTC
j_call: TRBJ2-7
d_call: .
clone_size: few
v_call: TRBV29-1

cdr3_aa: CASSREYEQYF
cdr3_nt: TGTGCCAGCAGCCGGGAGTACGAGCAGTACTTC
j_call: TRBJ2-7
d_call: .
clone_size: few
v_call: TRBV6-5

cdr3_aa: CASSIRGGSGAHNEQFF
cdr3_nt: TGTGCCAGCAGCATCCGGGGGGGAAGCGGGGCCCACAATGAGCAGTTCTTC
j_call: TRBJ2-1
d_call: TRBD2
clone_size: .
v_call: TRBV7-2

cdr3_aa: CASILKAGSGYTF
cdr3_nt: TGTGCCAGCATCCTTAAGGCAGGGTCTGGCTACACCTTC
j_call: TRBJ1-2
d_call: .
clone_size: few
v_call: TRBV12-3/TRBV12-4

cdr3_aa: CASSWGAGALTEAFF
cdr3_nt: TGTGCCAGCAGCTGGGGTGCGGGGGCGCTCACTGAAGCTTTCTTT
j_call: TRBJ1-1
d_call: .
clone_size: .
v_call: TRBV27

cdr3_aa: CASSSLPHPARVGYTF
cdr3_nt: TGTGCCAGCAGCTCTCTCCCCCACCCCGCAAGAGTTGGCTACACCTTC
j_call: TRBJ1-2
d_call: .
clone_size: .
v_call: TRBV7-9

cdr3_aa: CASSILLSRDEKLFF
cdr3_nt: TGTGCCAGTAGTATCCTTCTCTCCAGGGATGAAAAACTGTTTTTT
j_call: TRBJ1-4
d_call: .
clone_size: .
v_call: TRBV19

cdr3_aa: CASSRRATYGYTF
cdr3_nt: TGTGCCAGCAGCCGCAGGGCCACCTATGGCTACACCTTC
j_call: TRBJ1-2
d_call: .
clone_size: .
v_call: TRBV5-4

cdr3_aa: CASSLRGSNTGELFF
cdr3_nt: TGTGCCAGCAGCTTAAGGGGGTCAAACACCGGGGAGCTGTTTTTT
j_call: TRBJ2-2
d_call: .
clone_size: .
v_call: TRBV11-2

cdr3_aa: CASSKGQLEQGDSYEQYF
cdr3_nt: TGTGCCAGCAGCAAAGGCCAGCTGGAACAGGGGGACTCCTACGAGCAGTACTTC
j_call: TRBJ2-7
d_call: .
clone_size: .
v_call: TRBV21-1

cdr3_aa: CASSVAIRSGDANEQFF
cdr3_nt: TGTGCCAGCAGCGTAGCGATTAGGAGCGGAGACGCGAATGAGCAGTTCTTC
j_call: TRBJ2-1
d_call: .
clone_size: .
v_call: TRBV9

cdr3_aa: CASSWYGTASNQPQHF
cdr3_nt: TGTGCCAGCAGCTGGTATGGGACAGCCAGCAATCAGCCCCAGCATTTT
j_call: TRBJ1-5
d_call: TRBD1
clone_size: .
v_call: TRBV28

cdr3_aa: CASRVPGLHNQPQHF
cdr3_nt: TGTGCCAGTAGGGTACCCGGACTGCACAATCAGCCCCAGCATTTT
j_call: TRBJ1-5
d_call: .
clone_size: .
v_call: TRBV19

cdr3_aa: CASTGQSDYEQYF
cdr3_nt: TGTGCCAGTACGGGACAGTCTGACTACGAGCAGTACTTC
j_call: TRBJ2-7
d_call: TRBD1
clone_size: .
v_call: TRBV5-4

cdr3_aa: CASTRPGVSGYTF
cdr3_nt: TGTGCCAGCACTCGACCAGGGGTATCTGGCTACACCTTC
j_call: TRBJ1-2
d_call: .
clone_size: .
v_call: TRBV18

cdr3_aa: CASSSTTGYGYTF
cdr3_nt: TGTGCCAGCAGCTCCACGACAGGCTATGGCTACACCTTC
j_call: TRBJ1-2
d_call: .
clone_size: .
v_call: TRBV5-5

cdr3_aa: CASSATGVGSGYTF
cdr3_nt: TGTGCCAGTAGTGCCACAGGGGTTGGATCTGGCTACACCTTC
j_call: TRBJ1-2
d_call: TRBD1
clone_size: .
v_call: TRBV19

cdr3_aa: CSIRTYTEAFF
cdr3_nt: TGCAGCATCAGGACTTACACTGAAGCTTTCTTT
j_call: TRBJ1-1
d_call: .
clone_size: .
v_call: TRBV29-1

cdr3_aa: CAIRPQAGTDTQYF
cdr3_nt: TGTGCCATCAGACCCCAAGCGGGCACAGATACGCAGTATTTT
j_call: TRBJ2-3
d_call: .
clone_size: .
v_call: TRBV10-3

cdr3_aa: CASSENASGRRNF
cdr3_nt: TGTGCCAGCAGTGAAAACGCTAGCGGCAGAAGAAACTTC
j_call: TRBJ2-4
d_call: TRBD2
clone_size: .
v_call: TRBV6-1